This T cell receptor beta chain derives from a study of neurological immune-mediated disorders. This CDR3 is 13 amino acids long. Germline CDR1 reads DFQATT; CDR2 reads SNEGSKA (reference sequence). V dropped 6 bases and J dropped 5 bases, with 14 bases sitting between them. Whole-study results and caveats: HTLV-1-associated myelopathy had the most TCR clonal expansion, while multiple sclerosis had the least, a level that fell below healthy controls.

This clonotype was detected ten times or more. Antigen: not known. TCRdb redid the calling of the 5' RACE reads with MiXCR, one entry per CDR3 protein. The repertoire holds some 65,000 distinct CDR3 sequences, with 3.5% to 5% as singletons. The sequence was collected from a man in his fifties with multiple sclerosis. This chain links TRBV20-1 with TRBJ2-1, with D unresolved. The sequenced material came from PBMCs. The CDR3 loop reads CSAKGIGNNEQFF. CDR3 DNA sequence: TGCAGTGCCAAGGGAATCGGAAACAATGAGCAGTTCTTC.